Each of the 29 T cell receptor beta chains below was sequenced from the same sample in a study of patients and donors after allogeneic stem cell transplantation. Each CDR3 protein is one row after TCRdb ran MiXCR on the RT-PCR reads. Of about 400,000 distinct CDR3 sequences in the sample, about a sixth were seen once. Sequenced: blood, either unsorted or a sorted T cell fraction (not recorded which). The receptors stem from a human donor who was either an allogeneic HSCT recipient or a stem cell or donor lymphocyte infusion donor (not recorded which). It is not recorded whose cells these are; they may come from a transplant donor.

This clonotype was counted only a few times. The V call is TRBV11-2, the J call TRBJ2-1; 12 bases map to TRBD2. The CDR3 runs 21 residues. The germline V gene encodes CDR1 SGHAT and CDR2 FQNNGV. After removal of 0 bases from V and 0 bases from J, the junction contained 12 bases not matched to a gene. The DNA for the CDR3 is TGTGCCAGCAGCTTAGAAGGCTCTGGACTAGCGGGACGGAGCTCCTACAATGAGCAGTTCTTC. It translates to CASSLEGSGLAGRSSYNEQFF.

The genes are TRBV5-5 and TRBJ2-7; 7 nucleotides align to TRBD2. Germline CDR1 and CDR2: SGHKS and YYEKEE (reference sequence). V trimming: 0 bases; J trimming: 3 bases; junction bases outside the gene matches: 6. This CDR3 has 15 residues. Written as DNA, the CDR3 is TGTGCCAGCAGCTTGGTGGGGGGGAGGTTCTACGAGCAGTACTTC. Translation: CASSLVGGRFYEQYF.

In DNA form, the CDR3 reads TGCAGTGCTAGAGACCCCGTACAGGGGACCAGGGATACGCAGTATTTT. Residues: CSARDPVQGTRDTQYF. V is TRBV20-1 and J is TRBJ2-3; 7 bases align to TRBD1. The CDR3 is made up of 16 amino acids. Germline V gives CDR1 DFQATT, CDR2 SNEGSKA (reference sequence). V lost 0 bases, J lost 6 bases, and 12 bases stayed unmatched.

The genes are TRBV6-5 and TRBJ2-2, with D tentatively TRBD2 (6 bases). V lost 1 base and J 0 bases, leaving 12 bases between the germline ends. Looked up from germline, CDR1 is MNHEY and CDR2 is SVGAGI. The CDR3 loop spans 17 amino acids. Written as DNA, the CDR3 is TGTGCCAGCAGTTACTTGAGCGGGTCCGCGAACACCGGGGAGCTGTTTTTT. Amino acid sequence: CASSYLSGSANTGELFF.

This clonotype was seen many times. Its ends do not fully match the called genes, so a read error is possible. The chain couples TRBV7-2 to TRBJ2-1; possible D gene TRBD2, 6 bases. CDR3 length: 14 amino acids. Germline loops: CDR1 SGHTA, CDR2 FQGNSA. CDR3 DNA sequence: TGCGCCAGCAGCTTGGAGGGAGGCTACAATGAGCAGTTCTTC. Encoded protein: CASSLEGGYNEQFF.

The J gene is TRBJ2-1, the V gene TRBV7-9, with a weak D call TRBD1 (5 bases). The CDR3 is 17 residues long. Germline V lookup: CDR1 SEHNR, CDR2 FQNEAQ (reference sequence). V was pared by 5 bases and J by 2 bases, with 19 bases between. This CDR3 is CASSPPKGNEPYNEQFF. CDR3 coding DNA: TGTGCCAGCAGCCCCCCAAAGGGGAACGAGCCCTACAATGAGCAGTTCTTC.

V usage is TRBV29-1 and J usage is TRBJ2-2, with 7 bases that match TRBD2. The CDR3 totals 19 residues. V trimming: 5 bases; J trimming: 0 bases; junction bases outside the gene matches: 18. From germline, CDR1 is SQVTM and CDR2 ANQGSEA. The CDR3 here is CSVLVRTRATPTNTGELFF. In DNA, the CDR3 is TGCAGCGTTTTAGTCAGGACTAGAGCCACTCCCACGAACACCGGGGAGCTGTTTTTT.

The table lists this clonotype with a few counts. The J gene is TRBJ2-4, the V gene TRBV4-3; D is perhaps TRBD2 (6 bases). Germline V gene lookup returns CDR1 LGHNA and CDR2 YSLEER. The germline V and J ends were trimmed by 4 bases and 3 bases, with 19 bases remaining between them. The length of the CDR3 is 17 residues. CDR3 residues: CASSPGLSTGVKNIQYF. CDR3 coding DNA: TGCGCCAGCAGCCCGGGACTTTCCACAGGAGTCAAAAACATTCAGTACTTC.

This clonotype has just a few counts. The CDR3 DNA is TGTGCCAGCAGCGTAGCACCAGGGAGAGACACTGAAGCTTTCTTT. It yields the protein CASSVAPGRDTEAFF. This chain connects TRBV9 to TRBJ1-1; D possibly corresponds to TRBD1 (5 bases). The CDR3 is made up of 15 amino acids. Trimming shortened V by 0 bases and J by 3 bases, and 12 bases separated the two germline ends. The germline V gene has CDR1 SGDLS and CDR2 YYNGEE.

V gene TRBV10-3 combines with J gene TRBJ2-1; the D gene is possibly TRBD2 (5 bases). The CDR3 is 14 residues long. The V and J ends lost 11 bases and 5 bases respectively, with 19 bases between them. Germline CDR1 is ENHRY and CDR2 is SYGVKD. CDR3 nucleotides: TGTGCCTCAGGCCGCCTAGCCGATAACAATGAGCAGTTCTTC. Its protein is CASGRLADNNEQFF.

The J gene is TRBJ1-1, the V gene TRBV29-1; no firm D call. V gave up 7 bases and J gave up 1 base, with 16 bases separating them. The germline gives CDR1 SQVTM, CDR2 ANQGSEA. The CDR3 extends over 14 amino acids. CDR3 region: CSAGLLSRNTEAFF. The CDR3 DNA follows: TGCAGCGCTGGGCTCTTGTCGAGGAACACTGAAGCTTTCTTT.

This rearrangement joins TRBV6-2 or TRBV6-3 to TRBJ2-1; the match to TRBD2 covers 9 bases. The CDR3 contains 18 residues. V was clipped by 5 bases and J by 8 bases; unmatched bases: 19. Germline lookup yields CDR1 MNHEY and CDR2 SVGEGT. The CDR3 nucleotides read TGTGCCAGCAGTGGGGGACTAGCTGTCGGGGGCCTTGCAGATGAGCAGTTCTTC. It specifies CASSGGLAVGGLADEQFF.

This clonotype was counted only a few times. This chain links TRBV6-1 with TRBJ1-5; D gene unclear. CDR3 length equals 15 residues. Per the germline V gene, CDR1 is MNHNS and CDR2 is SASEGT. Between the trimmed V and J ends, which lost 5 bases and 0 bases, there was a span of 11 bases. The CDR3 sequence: CASSQGRSSNQPQHF. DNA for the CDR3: TGTGCCAGCAGTCAAGGGCGATCTAGCAATCAGCCCCAGCATTTT.

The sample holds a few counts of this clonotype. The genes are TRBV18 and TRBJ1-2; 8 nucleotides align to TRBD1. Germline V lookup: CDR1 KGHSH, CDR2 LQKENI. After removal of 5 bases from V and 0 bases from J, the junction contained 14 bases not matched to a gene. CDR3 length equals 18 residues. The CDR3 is CASSGGPGQATTNYGYTF. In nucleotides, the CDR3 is TGTGCCAGCTCAGGGGGGCCGGGACAGGCCACCACTAACTATGGCTACACCTTC.

The CDR3 sequence is CASMYWAQYF. The CDR3 DNA is TGTGCCAGCATGTATTGGGCCCAGTACTTC. The rearrangement joins TRBV6-1 to TRBJ2-5; D gene unclear. V was cut by 7 bases and J by 9 bases, with 9 bases left in between. CDR3 length: 10 residues. The germline V gene has CDR1 MNHNS and CDR2 SASEGT.

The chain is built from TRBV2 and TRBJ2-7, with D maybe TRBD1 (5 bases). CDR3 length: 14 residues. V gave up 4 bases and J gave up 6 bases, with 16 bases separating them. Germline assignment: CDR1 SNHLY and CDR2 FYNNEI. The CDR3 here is CASSVGHLDPEQYF. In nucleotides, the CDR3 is TGTGCCAGCAGTGTCGGACATCTGGACCCCGAGCAGTACTTC.

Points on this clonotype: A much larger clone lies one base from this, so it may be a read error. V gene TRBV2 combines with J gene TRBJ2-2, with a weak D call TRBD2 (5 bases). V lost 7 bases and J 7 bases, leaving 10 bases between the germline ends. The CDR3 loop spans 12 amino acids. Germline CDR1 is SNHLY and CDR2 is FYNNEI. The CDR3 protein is CASTFRGGELFF. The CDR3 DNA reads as TGTGCCAGCACCTTTCGGGGCGGGGAGCTGTTTTTT.

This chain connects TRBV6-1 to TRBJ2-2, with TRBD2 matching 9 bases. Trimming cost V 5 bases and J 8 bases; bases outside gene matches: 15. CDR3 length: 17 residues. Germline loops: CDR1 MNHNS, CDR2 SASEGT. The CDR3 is CASSLGRRASGTGELFF. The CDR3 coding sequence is TGTGCCAGCAGTCTAGGTCGTAGGGCTAGCGGGACTGGGGAGCTGTTTTTT.

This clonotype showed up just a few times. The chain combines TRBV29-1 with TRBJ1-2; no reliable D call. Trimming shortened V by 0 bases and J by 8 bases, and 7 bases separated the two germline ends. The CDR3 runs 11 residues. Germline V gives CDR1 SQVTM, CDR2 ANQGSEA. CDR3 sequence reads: CSVEDLRGYTF. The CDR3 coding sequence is TGCAGCGTTGAAGATCTGAGGGGCTACACCTTC.

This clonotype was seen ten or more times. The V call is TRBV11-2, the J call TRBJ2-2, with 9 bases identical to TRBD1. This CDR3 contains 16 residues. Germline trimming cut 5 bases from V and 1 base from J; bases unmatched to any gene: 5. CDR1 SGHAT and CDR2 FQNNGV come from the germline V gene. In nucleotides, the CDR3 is TGTGCCAGCAGCCAACCGGGACAGGGGAACACCGGGGAGCTGTTTTTT. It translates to CASSQPGQGNTGELFF.

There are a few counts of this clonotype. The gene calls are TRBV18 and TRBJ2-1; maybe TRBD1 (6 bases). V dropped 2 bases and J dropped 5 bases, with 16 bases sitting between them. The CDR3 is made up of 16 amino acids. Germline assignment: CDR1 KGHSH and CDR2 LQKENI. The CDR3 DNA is TGTGCCAGCTCACCAAGTATTCAGGGGAGACACAATGAGCAGTTCTTC. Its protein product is CASSPSIQGRHNEQFF.

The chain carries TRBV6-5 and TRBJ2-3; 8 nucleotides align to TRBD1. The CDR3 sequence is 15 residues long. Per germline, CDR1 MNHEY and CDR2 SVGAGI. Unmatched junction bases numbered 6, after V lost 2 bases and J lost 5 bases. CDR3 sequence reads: CASSYPRGLGDTQYF. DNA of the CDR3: TGTGCCAGCAGTTACCCCAGGGGGCTTGGAGATACGCAGTATTTT.

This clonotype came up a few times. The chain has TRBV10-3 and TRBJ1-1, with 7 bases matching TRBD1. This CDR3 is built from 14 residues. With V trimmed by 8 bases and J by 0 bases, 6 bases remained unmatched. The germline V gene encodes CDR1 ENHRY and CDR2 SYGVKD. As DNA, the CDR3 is TGTGCCATCTCACGACAGGGTATGAACACTGAAGCTTTCTTT. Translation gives CAISRQGMNTEAFF.

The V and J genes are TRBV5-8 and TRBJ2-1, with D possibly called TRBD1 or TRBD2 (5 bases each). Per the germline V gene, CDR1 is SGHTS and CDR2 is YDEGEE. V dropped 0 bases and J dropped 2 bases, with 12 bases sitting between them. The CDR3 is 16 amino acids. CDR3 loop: CASSLALRDPYNEQFF. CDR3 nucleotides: TGTGCCAGCAGCTTGGCCCTCAGGGACCCCTACAATGAGCAGTTCTTC.

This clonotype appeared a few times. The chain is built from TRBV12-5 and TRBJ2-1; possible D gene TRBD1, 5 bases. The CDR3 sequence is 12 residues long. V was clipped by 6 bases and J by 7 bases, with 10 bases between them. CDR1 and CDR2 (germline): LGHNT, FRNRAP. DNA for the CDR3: TGTGCTAGTGGCCCTAGGGGAAATGAGCAGTTCTTC. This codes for CASGPRGNEQFF.

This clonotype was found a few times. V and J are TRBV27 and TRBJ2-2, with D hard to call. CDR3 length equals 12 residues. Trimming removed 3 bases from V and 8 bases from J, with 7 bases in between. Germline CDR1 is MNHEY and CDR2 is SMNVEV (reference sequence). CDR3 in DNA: TGTGCCAGCAGTTTCTCCCCTGGGGAGCTGTTTTTT. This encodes CASSFSPGELFF.

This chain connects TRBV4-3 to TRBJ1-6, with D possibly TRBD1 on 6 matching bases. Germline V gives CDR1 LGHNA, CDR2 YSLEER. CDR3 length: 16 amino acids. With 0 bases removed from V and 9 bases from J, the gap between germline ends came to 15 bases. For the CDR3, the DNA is TGCGCCAGCAGCCAAGATCCTACAGGGCGCGGTTCACCCCTCCACTTT. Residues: CASSQDPTGRGSPLHF.

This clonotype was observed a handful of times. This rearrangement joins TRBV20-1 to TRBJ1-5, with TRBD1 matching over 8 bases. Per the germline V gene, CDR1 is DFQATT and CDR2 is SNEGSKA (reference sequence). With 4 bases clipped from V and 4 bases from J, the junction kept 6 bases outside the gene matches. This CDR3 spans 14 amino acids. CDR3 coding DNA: TGCAGTGCTATCAAGGACAGGGATAATCAGCCCCAGCATTTT. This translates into CSAIKDRDNQPQHF.

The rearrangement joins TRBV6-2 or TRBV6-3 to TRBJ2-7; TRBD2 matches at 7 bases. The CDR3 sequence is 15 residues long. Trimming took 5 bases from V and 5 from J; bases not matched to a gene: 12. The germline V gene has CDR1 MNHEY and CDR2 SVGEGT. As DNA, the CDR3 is TGTGCCAGCAGTGTAAATCAGCGGGAACTCCACGAGCAGTACTTC. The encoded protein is CASSVNQRELHEQYF.